The TCR beta chain described here comes from a study of CD8 T cells in Susac syndrome. Germline assignment: CDR1 SNHLY and CDR2 FYNNEI. Trimming removed 7 bases from V and 4 bases from J; junction bases left unmatched: 1. This CDR3 has 13 amino acids. This clonotype showed up just once. Random hexamers primed reverse transcription of about 0.5 to 1 ug RNA. With immunoSEQ multiplex PCR, TCR beta CDR3 was amplified across 54 Vbeta and 13 Jbeta. TCRdb re-derived calls from the immunoSEQ multiplex PCR reads in MiXCR, one entry per CDR3 protein. This table has about 150,000 distinct CDR3 sequences, approximately 95% appearing once.

V usage is TRBV2 and J usage is TRBJ2-5, with 12 bases aligning to TRBD2. This TCR was recovered from a human donor with Susac syndrome. The sample consisted of CD8+ T cells from PBMCs. CDR3 region: CASILAGGETQYF. In nucleotides, the CDR3 is TGTGCCAGCATACTAGCGGGAGGAGAGACCCAGTACTTC. The complete variable domain, with remaining parts taken from reference TRBV2 and TRBJ2-5, reads EPEVTQTPSHQVTQMGQEVILRCVPISNHLYFYWYRQILGQKVEFLVSFYNNEISEKSEIFDDQFSVERPDGSNFTLKIRSTKLEDSAMYFCASILAGGETQYFGPGTRLLVL.